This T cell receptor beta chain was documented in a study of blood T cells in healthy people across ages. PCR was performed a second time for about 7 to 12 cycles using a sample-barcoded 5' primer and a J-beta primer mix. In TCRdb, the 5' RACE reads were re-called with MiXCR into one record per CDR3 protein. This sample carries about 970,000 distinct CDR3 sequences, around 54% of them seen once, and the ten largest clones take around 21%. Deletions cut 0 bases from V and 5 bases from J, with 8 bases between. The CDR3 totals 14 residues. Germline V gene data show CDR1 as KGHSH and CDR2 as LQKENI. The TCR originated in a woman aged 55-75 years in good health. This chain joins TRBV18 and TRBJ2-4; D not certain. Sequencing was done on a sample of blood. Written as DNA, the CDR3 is TGTGCCAGCTCACCACCGGTTTCGGAAAACATTCAGTACTTC. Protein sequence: CASSPPVSENIQYF.